These 2 T cell receptor beta chains originate from one sample sequenced in a study of shared T cell receptors in the human thymus. Clones were read by immunoSEQ multiplex PCR, and TCRdb kept only the in-frame ones, dropping some. This table has hundreds of thousands of clones, roughly 88% appearing once. These records were also assigned to another study, of human thymus T cells.

Sequencing was performed on thymocytes. These receptors were collected from a girl under three years old with a congenital heart defect.

The chain joins TRBV28 to TRBJ1-6; D remains ambiguous. This CDR3 spans 18 amino acids. CDR1 MDHEN and CDR2 SYDVKM come from the germline V gene. V lost 5 bases to trimming and J lost 0 bases, with 17 bases between them. For the CDR3, the DNA is TGTGCCAGCAGTCGGCCCCCCGGGTCCCACTCCTATAATTCACCCCTCCACTTT. This codes for CASSRPPGSHSYNSPLHF.

The genes are TRBV5-6 and TRBJ1-3, with no clear D. V lost 4 bases to trimming and J lost 3 bases, with 17 bases between them. The CDR3 runs 16 residues. Germline CDR1 and CDR2: SGHDT and YYEEEE. DNA of the CDR3: TGTGCCAGCAGCATGACTGGTGCCGGGTGTGGAAACACCATATATTTT. Its translation is CASSMTGAGCGNTIYF. Together with reference TRBV5-6 and TRBJ1-3, the CDR3 gives the full variable domain: DAGVTQSPTHLIKTRGQQVTLRCSPKSGHDTVSWYQQALGQGPQFIFQYYEEEERQRGNFPDRFSGHQFPNYSSELNVNALLLGDSALYLCASSMTGAGCGNTIYFGEGSWLTVV.